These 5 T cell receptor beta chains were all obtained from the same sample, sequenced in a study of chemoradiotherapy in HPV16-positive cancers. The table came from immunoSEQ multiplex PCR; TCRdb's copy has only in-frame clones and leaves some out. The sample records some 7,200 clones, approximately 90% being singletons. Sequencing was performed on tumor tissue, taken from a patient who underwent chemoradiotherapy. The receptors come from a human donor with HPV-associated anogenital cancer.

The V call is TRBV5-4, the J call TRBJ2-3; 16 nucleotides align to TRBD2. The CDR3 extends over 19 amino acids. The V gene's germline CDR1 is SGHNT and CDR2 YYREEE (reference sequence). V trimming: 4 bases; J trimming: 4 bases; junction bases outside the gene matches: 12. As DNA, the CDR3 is TGTGCCAGCAGCCCGGGACTAGCGGGGGGGACGTTTGGCGCAGATACGCAGTATTTT. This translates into CASSPGLAGGTFGADTQYF.

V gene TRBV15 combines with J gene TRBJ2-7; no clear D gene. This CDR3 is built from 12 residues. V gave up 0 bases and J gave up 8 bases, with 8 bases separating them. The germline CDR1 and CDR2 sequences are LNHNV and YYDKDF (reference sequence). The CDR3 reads CATSRDSTKQYF. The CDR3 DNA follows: TGTGCCACCAGCAGAGATAGCACCAAGCAGTACTTC.

For the CDR3, the DNA is TGTGCCAGCAGCTGGACGGGGACGGGCACAGATACGCAGTATTTT. It codes for CASSWTGTGTDTQYF. The V and J genes are TRBV7-8 and TRBJ2-3; D might be TRBD1 or TRBD2, each matching 5 bases. V lost 4 bases to trimming and J lost 1 base, with 12 bases between them. This CDR3 comprises 15 residues. Per the germline V gene, CDR1 is SGHVS and CDR2 is FQNEAQ.

The chain's CDR3 is CASSLTGVTDTQYF. The CDR3 coding sequence is TGTGCCAGCAGCTTGACGGGAGTCACAGATACGCAGTATTTT. V gene TRBV5-5 combines with J gene TRBJ2-3, with a weak D call TRBD2 (6 bases). This CDR3 is 14 amino acids long. Germline-derived CDR1 and CDR2 are SGHKS and YYEKEE (reference sequence). V was pared by 1 base and J by 2 bases, with 8 bases between.

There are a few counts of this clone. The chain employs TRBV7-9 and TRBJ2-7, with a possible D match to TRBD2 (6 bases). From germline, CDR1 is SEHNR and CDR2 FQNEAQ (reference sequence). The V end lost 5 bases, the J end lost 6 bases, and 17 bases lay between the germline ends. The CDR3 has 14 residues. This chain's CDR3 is CASSLIGGSGEQYF. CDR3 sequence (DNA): TGTGCCAGCAGCCTCATCGGGGGTAGTGGCGAGCAGTACTTC.